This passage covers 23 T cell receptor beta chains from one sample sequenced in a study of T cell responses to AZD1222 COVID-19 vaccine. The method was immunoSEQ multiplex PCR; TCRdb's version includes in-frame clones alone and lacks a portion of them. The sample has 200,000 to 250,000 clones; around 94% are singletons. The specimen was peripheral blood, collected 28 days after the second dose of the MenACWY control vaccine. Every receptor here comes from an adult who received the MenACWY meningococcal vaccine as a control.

The CDR3 nucleotides are TGTGCCAGCAGGCCGGGATTAAGCTCCTACGAGCAGTACTTC. It encodes CASRPGLSSYEQYF. The rearrangement uses TRBV27 and TRBJ2-7; TRBD2 might be the D (5 bases). The germline CDR1 and CDR2 sequences are MNHEY and SMNVEV (reference sequence). The CDR3 runs to 14 residues. V gave up 6 bases and J gave up 0 bases, with 12 bases separating them.

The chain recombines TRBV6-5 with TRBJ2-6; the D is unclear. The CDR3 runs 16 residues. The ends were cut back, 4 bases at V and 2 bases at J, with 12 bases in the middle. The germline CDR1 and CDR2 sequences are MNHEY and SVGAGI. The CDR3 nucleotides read TGTGCCAGCAGTTGGTTTACAAGGGCTGGGGCCAACGTCCTGACTTTC. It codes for CASSWFTRAGANVLTF.

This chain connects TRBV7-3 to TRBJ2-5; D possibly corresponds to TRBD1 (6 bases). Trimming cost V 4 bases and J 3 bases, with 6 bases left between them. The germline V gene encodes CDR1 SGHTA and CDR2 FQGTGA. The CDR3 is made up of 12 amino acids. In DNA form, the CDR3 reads TGTGCCAGCAGCTCAGGGGAAGAGACCCAGTACTTC. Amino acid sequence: CASSSGEETQYF.

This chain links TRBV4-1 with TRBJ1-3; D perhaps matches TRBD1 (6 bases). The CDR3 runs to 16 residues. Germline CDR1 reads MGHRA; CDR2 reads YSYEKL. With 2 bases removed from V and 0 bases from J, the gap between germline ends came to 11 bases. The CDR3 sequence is CASSQRTVRSGNTIYF. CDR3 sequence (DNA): TGCGCCAGCAGCCAAAGGACAGTTCGCTCTGGAAACACCATATATTTT.

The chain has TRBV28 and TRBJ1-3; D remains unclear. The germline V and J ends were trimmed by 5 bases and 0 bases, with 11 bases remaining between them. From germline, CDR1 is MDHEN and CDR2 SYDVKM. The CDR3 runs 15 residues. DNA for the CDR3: TGTGCCAGCAGTAGACGACTCAGCTCTGGAAACACCATATATTTT. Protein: CASSRRLSSGNTIYF. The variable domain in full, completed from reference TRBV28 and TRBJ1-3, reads DVKVTQSSRYLVKRTGEKVFLECVQDMDHENMFWYRQDPGLGLRLIYFSYDVKMKEKGDIPEGYSVSREKKERFSLILESASTNQTSMYLCASSRRLSSGNTIYFGEGSWLTVV.

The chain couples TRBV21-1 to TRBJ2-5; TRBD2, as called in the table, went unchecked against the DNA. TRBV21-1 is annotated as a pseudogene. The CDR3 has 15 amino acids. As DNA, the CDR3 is TGTGCCAGCAGCATCCCGACTTTGGAGACGGAGACCCAGTACTTC. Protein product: CASSIPTLETETQYF.

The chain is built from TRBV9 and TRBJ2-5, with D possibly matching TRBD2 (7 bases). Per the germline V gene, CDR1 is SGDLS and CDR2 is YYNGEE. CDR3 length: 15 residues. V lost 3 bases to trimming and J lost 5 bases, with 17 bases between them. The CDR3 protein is CASSAEGGRTETQYF. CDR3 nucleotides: TGTGCCAGCAGCGCCGAGGGGGGGCGGACGGAGACCCAGTACTTC.

The CDR3 DNA reads as TGCAGCGTGCCAACAGGGGGCGTGGATGGCTACACCTTC. This codes for CSVPTGGVDGYTF. V gene TRBV29-1 combines with J gene TRBJ1-2; TRBD1 agrees at 9 bases. V was pared by 6 bases and J by 6 bases, with 8 bases of the junction left unmatched. The CDR3 totals 13 residues. In germline, CDR1 is SQVTM, CDR2 ANQGSEA.

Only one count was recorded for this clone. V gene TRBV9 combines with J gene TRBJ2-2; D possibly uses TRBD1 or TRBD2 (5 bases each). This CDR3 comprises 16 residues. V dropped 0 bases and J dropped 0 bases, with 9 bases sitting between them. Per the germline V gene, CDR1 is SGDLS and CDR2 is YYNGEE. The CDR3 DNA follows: TGTGCCAGCAGCGTAGACGGGGCCGCGAACACCGGGGAGCTGTTTTTT. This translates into CASSVDGAANTGELFF.

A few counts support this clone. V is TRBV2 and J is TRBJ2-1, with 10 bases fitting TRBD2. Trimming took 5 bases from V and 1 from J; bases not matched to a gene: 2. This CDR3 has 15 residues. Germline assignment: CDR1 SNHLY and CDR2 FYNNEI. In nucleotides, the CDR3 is TGTGCCAGCAGTTCAGCGGGAGGGTCCTACAATGAGCAGTTCTTC. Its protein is CASSSAGGSYNEQFF. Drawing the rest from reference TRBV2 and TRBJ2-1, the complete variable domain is EPEVTQTPSHQVTQMGQEVILRCVPISNHLYFYWYRQILGQKVEFLVSFYNNEISEKSEIFDDQFSVERPDGSNFTLKIRSTKLEDSAMYFCASSSAGGSYNEQFFGPGTRLTVL.

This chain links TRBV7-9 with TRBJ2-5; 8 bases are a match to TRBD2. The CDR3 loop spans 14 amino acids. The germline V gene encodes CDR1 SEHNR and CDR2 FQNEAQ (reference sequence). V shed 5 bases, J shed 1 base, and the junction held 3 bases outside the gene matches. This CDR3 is CASSPAGGQETQYF. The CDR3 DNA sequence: TGTGCCAGCAGCCCCGCGGGGGGCCAAGAGACCCAGTACTTC.

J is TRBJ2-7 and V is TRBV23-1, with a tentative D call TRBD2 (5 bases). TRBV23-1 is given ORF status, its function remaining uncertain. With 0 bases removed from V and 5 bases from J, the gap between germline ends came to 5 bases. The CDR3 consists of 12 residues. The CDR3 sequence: CASSQSRDEQYF. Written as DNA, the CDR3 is TGCGCCAGCAGTCAATCGCGGGACGAGCAGTACTTC.

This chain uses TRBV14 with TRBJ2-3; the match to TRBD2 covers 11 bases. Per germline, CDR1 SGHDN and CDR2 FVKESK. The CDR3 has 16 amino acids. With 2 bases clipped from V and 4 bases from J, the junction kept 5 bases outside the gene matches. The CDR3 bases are TGTGCCAGCAGCCAAAGTAGCGGGGGGGCCGCAGATACGCAGTATTTT. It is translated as CASSQSSGGAADTQYF.

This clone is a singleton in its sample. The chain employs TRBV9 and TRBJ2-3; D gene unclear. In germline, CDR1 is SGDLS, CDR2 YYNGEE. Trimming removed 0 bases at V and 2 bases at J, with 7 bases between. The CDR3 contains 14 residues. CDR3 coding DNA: TGTGCCAGCAGCGTAGTTGGCATCACAGATACGCAGTATTTT. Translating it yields CASSVVGITDTQYF.

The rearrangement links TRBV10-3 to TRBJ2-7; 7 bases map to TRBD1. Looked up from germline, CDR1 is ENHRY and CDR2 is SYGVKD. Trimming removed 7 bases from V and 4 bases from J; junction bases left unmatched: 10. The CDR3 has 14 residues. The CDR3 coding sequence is TGTGCCATCACCTCGGGACAGATGGGTTACGAGCAGTACTTC. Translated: CAITSGQMGYEQYF.

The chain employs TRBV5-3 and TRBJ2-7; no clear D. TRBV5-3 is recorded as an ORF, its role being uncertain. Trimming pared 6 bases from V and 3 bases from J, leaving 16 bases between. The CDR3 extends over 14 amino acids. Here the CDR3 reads CARITVLVFYEQYF. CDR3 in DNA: TGTGCCAGAATCACGGTTCTAGTTTTCTACGAGCAGTACTTC.

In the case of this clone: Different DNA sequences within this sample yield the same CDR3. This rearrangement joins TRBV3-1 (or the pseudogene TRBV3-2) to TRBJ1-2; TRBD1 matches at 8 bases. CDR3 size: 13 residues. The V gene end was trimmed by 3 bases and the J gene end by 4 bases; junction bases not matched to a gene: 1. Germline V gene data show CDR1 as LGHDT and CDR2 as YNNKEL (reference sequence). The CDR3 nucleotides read TGTGCCAGCAGCCAGGGGACAGGCTATGGCTACACCTTC. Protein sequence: CASSQGTGYGYTF.

This chain's CDR3 is CASSPLLAGRITDTQYF. The CDR3 DNA reads TGTGCCAGCAGCCCCTTACTAGCGGGGCGGATCACAGATACGCAGTATTTT. This chain joins TRBV5-4 and TRBJ2-3, with 10 nucleotides matching TRBD2. This CDR3 comprises 17 residues. The germline CDR1 and CDR2 sequences are SGHNT and YYREEE (reference sequence). The V and J ends lost 4 bases and 2 bases, in that order; junction bases with no gene match: 10.

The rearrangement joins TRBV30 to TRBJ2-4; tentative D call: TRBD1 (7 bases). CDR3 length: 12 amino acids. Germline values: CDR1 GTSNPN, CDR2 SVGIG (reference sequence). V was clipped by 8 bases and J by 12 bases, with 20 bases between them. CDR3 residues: CAEGPQGGPQYF. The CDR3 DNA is TGTGCCGAGGGTCCGCAGGGGGGACCTCAGTACTTC.

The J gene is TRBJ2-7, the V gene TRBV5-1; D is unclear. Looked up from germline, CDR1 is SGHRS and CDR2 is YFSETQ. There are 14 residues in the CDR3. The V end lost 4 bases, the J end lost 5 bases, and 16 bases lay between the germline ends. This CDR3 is CASSPRSPEDEQYF. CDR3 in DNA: TGCGCCAGCAGCCCACGGTCCCCCGAGGACGAGCAGTACTTC.

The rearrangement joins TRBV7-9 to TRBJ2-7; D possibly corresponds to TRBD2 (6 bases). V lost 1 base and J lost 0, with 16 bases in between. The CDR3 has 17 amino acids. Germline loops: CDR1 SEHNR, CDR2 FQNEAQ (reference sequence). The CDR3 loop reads CASSLDRSGLRSYEQYF. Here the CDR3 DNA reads TGTGCCAGCAGCTTAGATCGGTCGGGACTGCGCTCCTACGAGCAGTACTTC.

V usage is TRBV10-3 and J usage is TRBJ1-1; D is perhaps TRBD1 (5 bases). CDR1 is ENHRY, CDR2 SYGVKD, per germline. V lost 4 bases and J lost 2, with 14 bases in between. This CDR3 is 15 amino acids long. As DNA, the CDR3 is TGTGCCATCAGTGGGTCGGGGGGATCAAACACTGAAGCTTTCTTT. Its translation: CAISGSGGSNTEAFF.

The CDR3 protein is CASSQDPFSYEQYF. In nucleotides, the CDR3 is TGTGCCAGCAGCCAAGATCCTTTCTCCTACGAGCAGTACTTC. The V and J genes are TRBV4-2 and TRBJ2-7; no reliable D call. V lost 0 bases to trimming and J lost 0 bases, with 6 bases between them. The CDR3 consists of 14 residues. The V gene's germline CDR1 is LGHNA and CDR2 YNFKEQ.